This T cell receptor beta chain was documented in a study of shared clonotypes between healthy human individuals. Assay: immunoSEQ multiplex PCR; the TCRdb copy retains only in-frame clones and omits some. The top ten hold 1.5% to 2% of the sample, which has roughly 2.1 million clones, about 92% seen once. Trimming stripped 3 bases from V and 4 bases from J, with 15 bases between. The CDR3 contains 16 residues. CDR1 and CDR2 from the germline V gene are LNHDA and SQIVND (reference sequence). Naive CD8 cells lacked CD45RO and underwent positive selection for CCR7, leaving out terminally differentiated effector memory CD45RA+ cells.

Material for sequencing was naive CD8+ T cells from PBMCs. The TCR was taken from a man between 18 and 29 years old in good health. Some clones in this sample may be carry-over from other donors' samples. The genes are TRBV19 and TRBJ2-2; possibly TRBD1 for D (5 bases). The CDR3 here is CASSIWVQGGTGELFF. The DNA of the CDR3 is TGTGCCAGTAGTATTTGGGTCCAGGGCGGCACCGGGGAGCTGTTTTTT.